The TCR beta chain described here comes from a study of Graves' ophthalmopathy and Graves' hyperthyroidism. With respect to this clonotype: Its antigen is undetermined.

Germline values: CDR1 LGHDT, CDR2 YNNKEL (reference sequence). The V end lost 3 bases, the J end lost 0 bases, and 15 bases lay between the germline ends. This CDR3 is built from 16 residues. RNA served as the template for amplifying TCR beta CDR3 regions. RT-PCR with HTBI primers came first, then second-round multiplex PCR. MiXCR, run by TCRdb on the multiplex PCR reads, gives a single entry per CDR3 protein. The sample holds roughly 400,000 distinct CDR3 sequences, 15% seen once. Overall study results and limits: With roughly 69% sensitivity and approximately 72% specificity, the model predicted ophthalmopathy progression.

The stable label applied to hyperthyroidism with no ophthalmopathy within 18 months of follow-up. The study excluded patients with other autoimmune diseases, uncontrolled infections, pregnancy or lactation. This sequence originates from a young woman with stable Graves' hyperthyroidism. Material: peripheral blood. The chain is built from TRBV3-1 and TRBJ2-7; D uncertain. In DNA, the CDR3 is TGTGCCAGCAGCCACTCCTATCCCGTAAGCTCCTACGAGCAGTACTTC. The encoded protein is CASSHSYPVSSYEQYF.